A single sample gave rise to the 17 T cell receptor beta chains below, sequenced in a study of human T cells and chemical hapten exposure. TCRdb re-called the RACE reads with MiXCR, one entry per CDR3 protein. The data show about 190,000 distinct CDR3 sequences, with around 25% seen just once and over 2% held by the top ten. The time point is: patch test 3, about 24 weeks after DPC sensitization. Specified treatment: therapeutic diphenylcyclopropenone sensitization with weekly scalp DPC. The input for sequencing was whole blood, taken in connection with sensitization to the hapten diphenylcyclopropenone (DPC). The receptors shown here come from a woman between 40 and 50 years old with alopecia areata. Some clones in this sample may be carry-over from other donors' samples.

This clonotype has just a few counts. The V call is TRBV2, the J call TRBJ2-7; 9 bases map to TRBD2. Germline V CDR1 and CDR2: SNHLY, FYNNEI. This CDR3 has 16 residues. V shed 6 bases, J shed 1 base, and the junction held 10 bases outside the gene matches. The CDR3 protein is CASSPLTSGGSYEQYF. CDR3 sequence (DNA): TGTGCCAGCAGCCCCCTAACGAGCGGGGGGTCCTACGAGCAGTACTTC.

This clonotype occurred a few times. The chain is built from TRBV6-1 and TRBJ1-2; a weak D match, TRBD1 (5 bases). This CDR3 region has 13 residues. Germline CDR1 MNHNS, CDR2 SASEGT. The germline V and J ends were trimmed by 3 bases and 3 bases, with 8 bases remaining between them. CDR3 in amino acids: CASSEARDYGYTF. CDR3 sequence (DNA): TGTGCCAGCAGTGAGGCCAGGGACTATGGCTACACCTTC.

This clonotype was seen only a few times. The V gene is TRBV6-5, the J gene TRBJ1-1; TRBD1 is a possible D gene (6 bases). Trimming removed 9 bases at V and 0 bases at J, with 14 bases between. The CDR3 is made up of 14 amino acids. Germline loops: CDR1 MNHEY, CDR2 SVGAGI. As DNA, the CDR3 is TGTGCCAGTCATCGAGACAGGCTGAACACTGAAGCTTTCTTT. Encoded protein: CASHRDRLNTEAFF.

The CDR3 bases are TGTGCCAGCAGTCCGAGGACAGGGGGCGACGGGGAGCTGTTTTTT. This codes for CASSPRTGGDGELFF. This chain links TRBV27 with TRBJ2-2; TRBD1 matches 11 bases. This CDR3 has 15 residues. V was pared by 5 bases and J by 7 bases, with 6 bases of the junction left unmatched. Germline CDR1 reads MNHEY; CDR2 reads SMNVEV (reference sequence).

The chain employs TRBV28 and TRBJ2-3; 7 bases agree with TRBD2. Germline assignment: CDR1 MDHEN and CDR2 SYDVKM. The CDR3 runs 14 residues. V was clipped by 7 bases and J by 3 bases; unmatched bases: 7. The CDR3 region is CASNPGGGTDTQYF. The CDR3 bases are TGTGCCAGCAATCCGGGAGGAGGAACAGATACGCAGTATTTT.

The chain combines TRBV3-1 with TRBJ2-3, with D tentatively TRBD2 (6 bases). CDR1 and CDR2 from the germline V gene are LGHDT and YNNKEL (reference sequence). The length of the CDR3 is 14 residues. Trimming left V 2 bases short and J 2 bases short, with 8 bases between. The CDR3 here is CASSQRGNTDTQYF. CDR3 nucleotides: TGTGCCAGCAGCCAACGGGGGAACACAGATACGCAGTATTTT.

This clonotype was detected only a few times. The CDR3, as DNA: TGCAGTGCTAGGGATGGACAGGCACCTAACACTGAAGCTTTCTTT. Translated: CSARDGQAPNTEAFF. The chain carries TRBV20-1 and TRBJ1-1; 7 nucleotides agree with TRBD1. With V trimmed by 3 bases and J by 2 bases, 9 bases remained unmatched. From germline, CDR1 is DFQATT and CDR2 SNEGSKA (reference sequence). The CDR3 has 15 residues.

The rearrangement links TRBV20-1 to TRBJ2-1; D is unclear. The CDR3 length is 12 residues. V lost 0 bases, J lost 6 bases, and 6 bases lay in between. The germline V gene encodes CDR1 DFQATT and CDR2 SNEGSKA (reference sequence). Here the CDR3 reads CSARDRSNEQFF. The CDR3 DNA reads TGCAGTGCTAGAGATCGATCCAATGAGCAGTTCTTC.

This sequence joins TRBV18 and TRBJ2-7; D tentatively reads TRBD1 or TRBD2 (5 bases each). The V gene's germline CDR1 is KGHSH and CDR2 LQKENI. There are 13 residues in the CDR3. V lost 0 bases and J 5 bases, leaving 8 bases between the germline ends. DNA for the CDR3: TGTGCCAGCTCACCACCAGGGGACCACGAGCAGTACTTC. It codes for CASSPPGDHEQYF.

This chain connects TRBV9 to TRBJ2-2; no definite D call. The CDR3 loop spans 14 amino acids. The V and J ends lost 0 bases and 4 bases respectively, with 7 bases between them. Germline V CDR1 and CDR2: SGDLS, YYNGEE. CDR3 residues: CASSVGFGTGELFF. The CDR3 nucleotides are TGTGCCAGCAGCGTAGGGTTTGGCACCGGGGAGCTGTTTTTT.

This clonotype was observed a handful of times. Here the CDR3 reads CASSSSRNEQFF. DNA for the CDR3: TGTGCCAGCAGCTCAAGTAGGAATGAGCAGTTCTTC. V is TRBV12-3 or TRBV12-4 and J is TRBJ2-1; D ambiguous. V was shortened by 6 bases and J by 7 bases, with 10 bases between the two germline ends. The CDR3 is 12 amino acids.

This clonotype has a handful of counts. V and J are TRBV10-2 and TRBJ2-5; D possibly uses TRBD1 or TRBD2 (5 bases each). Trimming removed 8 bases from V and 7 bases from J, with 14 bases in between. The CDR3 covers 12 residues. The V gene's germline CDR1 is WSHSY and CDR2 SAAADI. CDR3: CASGMGVGTQYF. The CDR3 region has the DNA TGCGCCAGCGGGATGGGGGTTGGGACCCAGTACTTC.

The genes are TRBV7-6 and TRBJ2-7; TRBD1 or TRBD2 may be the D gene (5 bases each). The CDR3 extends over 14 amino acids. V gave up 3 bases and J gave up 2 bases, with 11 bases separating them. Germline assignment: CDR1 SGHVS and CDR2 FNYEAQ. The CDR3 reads CASSFHTGPYEQYF. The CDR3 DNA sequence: TGTGCCAGCAGCTTTCATACGGGGCCCTACGAGCAGTACTTC.

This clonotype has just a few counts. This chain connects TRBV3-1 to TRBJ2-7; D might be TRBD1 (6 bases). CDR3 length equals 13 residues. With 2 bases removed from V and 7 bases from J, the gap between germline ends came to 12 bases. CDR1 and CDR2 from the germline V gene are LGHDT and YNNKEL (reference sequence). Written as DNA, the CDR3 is TGTGCCAGCAGCCAAACAGGGTTTGGGGAGCAGTACTTC. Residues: CASSQTGFGEQYF.

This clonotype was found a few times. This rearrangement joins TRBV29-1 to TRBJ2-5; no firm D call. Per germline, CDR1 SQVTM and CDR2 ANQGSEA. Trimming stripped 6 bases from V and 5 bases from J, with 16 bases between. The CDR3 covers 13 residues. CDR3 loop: CSVRKSSGETQYF. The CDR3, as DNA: TGCAGCGTCCGAAAATCGTCTGGGGAGACCCAGTACTTC.

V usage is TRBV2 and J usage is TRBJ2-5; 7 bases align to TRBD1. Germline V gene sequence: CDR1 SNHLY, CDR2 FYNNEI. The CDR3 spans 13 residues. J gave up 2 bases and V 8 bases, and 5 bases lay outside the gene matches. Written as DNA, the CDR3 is TGTGCCAGCCAGGGGGTTGTTCAAGAGACCCAGTACTTC. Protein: CASQGVVQETQYF.

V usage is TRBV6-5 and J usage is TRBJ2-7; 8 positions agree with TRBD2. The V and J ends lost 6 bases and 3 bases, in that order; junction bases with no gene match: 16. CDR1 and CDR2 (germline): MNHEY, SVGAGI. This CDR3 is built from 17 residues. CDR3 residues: CASSYDLRGAGDYEQYF. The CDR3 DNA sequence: TGTGCCAGCAGCTACGACCTCCGGGGAGCGGGAGACTACGAGCAGTACTTC.